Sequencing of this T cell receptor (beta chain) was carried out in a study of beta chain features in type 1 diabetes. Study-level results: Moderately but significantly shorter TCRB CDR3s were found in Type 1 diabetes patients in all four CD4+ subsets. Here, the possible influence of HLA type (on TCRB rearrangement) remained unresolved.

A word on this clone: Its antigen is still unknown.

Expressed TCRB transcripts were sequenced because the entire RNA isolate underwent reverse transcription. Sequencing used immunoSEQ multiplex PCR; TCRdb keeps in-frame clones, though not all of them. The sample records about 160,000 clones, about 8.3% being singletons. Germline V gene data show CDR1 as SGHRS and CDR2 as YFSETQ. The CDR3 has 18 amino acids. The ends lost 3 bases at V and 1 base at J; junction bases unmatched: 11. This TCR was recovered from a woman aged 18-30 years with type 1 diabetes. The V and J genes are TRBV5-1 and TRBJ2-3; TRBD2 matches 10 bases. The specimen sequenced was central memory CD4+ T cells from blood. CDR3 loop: CASSSEPAGGYGTDTQYF. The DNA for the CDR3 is TGCGCCAGCAGCTCGGAACCAGCGGGAGGGTACGGCACAGATACGCAGTATTTT.